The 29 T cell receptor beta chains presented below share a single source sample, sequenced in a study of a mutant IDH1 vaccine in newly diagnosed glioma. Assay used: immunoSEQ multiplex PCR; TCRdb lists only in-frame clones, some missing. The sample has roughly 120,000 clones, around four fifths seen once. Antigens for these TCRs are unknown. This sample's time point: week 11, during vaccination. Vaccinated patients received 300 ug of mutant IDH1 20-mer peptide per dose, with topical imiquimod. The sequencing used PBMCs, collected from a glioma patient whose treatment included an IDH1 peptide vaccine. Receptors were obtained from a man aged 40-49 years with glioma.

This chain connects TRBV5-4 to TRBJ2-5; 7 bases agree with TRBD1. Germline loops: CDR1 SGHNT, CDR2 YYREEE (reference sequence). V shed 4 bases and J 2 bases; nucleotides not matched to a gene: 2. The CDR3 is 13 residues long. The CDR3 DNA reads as TGTGCCAGCAGCAGGGGGCATCAAGAGACCCAGTACTTC. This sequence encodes CASSRGHQETQYF.

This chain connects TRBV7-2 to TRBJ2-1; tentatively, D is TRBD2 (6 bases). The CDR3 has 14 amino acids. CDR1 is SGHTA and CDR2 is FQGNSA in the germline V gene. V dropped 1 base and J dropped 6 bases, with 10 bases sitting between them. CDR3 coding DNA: TGTGCCAGCAGCTTAGGACTAGTCCCCAATGAGCAGTTCTTC. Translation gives CASSLGLVPNEQFF. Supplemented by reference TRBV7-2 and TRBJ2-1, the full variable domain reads GAGVSQSPSNKVTEKGKDVELRCDPISGHTALYWYRQSLGQGLEFLIYFQGNSAPDKSGLPSDRFSAERTGGSVSTLTIQRTQQEDSAVYLCASSLGLVPNEQFFGPGTRLTVL.

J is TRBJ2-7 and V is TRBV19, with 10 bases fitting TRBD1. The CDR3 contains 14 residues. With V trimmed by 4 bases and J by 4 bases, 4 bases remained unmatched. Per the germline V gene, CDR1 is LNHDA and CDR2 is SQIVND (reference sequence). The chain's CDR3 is CASSTGTGDYEQYF. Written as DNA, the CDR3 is TGTGCCAGTAGTACCGGGACAGGGGATTACGAGCAGTACTTC.

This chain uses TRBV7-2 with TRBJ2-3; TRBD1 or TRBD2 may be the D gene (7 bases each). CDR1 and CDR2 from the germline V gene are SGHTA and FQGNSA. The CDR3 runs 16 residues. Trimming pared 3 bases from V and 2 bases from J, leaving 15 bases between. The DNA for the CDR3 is TGTGCCAGCAGCTTTCCGGGGGGACAGTACACAGATACGCAGTATTTT. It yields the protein CASSFPGGQYTDTQYF.

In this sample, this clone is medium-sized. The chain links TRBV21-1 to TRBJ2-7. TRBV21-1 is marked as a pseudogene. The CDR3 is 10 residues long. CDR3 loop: CASNPYEQYF. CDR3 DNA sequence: TGTGCCAGCAACCCCTACGAGCAGTACTTC.

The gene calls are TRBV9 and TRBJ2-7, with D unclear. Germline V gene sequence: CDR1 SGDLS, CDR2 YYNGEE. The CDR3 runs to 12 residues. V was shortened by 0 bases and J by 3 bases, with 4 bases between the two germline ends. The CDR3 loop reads CASSVDNYEQYF. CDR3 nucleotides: TGTGCCAGCAGCGTAGACAACTACGAGCAGTACTTC.

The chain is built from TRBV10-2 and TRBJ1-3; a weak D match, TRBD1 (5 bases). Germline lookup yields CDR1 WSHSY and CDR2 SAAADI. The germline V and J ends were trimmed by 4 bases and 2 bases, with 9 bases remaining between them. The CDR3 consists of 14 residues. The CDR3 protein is CASSVRGTGNTIYF. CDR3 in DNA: TGCGCCAGCAGTGTACGGGGGACTGGAAACACCATATATTTT.

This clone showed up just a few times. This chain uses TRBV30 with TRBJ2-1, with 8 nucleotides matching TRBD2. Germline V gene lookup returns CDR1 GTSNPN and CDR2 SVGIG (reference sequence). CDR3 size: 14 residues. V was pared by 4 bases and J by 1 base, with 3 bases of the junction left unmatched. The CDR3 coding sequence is TGTGCCTGGATAGCGGGATTATCCTACAATGAGCAGTTCTTC. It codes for CAWIAGLSYNEQFF.

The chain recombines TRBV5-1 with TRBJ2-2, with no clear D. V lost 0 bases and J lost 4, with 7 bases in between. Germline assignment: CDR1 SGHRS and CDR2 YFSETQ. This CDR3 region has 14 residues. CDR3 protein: CASSLEGFTGELFF. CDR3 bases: TGCGCCAGCAGCTTGGAAGGCTTCACCGGGGAGCTGTTTTTT.

CDR3: CASSQDPSGLNYGYTF. For the CDR3, the DNA is TGCGCCAGCAGCCAAGATCCCTCGGGCCTTAACTATGGCTACACCTTC. The chain links TRBV4-3 to TRBJ1-2; D gene ambiguous. Germline-derived CDR1 and CDR2 are LGHNA and YSLEER. Trimming cost V 0 bases and J 1 base, with 12 bases left between them. CDR3 length: 16 residues.

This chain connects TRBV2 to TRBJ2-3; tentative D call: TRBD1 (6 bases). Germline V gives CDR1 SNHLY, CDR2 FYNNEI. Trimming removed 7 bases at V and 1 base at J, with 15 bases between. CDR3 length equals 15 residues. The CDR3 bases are TGTGCCAGCAAAGTGAGGAAGGGGGGCACAGATACGCAGTATTTT. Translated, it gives CASKVRKGGTDTQYF.

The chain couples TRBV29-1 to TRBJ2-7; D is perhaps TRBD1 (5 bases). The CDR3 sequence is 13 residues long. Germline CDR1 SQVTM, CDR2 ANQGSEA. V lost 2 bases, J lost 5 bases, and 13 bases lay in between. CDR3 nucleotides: TGCAGCGTTGAAAGGGCAGGGTTCAACGAGCAGTACTTC. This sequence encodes CSVERAGFNEQYF.

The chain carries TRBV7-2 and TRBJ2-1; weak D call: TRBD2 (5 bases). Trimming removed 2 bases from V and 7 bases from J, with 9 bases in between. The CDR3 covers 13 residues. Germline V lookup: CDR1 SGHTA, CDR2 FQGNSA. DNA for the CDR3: TGTGCCAGCAGCTTAAGTAGAGGGAATGAGCAGTTCTTC. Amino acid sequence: CASSLSRGNEQFF.

CDR3 residues: CASSPGGIGEKLFF. Here the CDR3 DNA reads TGCGCCAGCAGCCCAGGGGGCATTGGTGAAAAACTGTTTTTT. This chain uses TRBV5-1 with TRBJ1-4, with 8 bases identical to TRBD1. Trimming cost V 4 bases and J 7 bases; bases outside gene matches: 6. The CDR3 contains 14 residues. Germline V CDR1 and CDR2: SGHRS, YFSETQ.

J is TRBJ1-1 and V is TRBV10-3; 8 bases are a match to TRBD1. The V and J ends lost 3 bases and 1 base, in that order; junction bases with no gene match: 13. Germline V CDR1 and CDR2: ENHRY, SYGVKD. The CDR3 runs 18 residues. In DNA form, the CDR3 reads TGTGCCATCAGTGACCGCGACCGGGACAGGTTGACGAACACTGAAGCTTTCTTT. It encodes CAISDRDRDRLTNTEAFF.

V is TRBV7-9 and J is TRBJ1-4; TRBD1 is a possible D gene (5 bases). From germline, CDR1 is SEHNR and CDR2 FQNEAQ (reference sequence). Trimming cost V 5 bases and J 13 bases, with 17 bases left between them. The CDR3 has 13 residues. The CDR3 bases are TGTGCCAGCAGCCGCGGTCGGGGAACAGGACTGTTTTTT. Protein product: CASSRGRGTGLFF. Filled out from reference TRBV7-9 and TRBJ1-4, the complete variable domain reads DTGVSQNPRHKITKRGQNVTFRCDPISEHNRLYWYRQTLGQGPEFLTYFQNEAQLEKSRLLSDRFSAERPKGSFSTLEIQRTEQGDSAMYLCASSRGRGTGLFFGSGTQLSVL.

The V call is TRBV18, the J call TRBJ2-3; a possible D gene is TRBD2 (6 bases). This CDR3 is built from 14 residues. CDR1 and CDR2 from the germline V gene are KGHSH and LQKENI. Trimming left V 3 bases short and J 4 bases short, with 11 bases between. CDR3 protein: CASSPPSDPDTQYF. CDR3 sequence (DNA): TGTGCCAGCTCACCCCCTAGCGACCCAGATACGCAGTATTTT.

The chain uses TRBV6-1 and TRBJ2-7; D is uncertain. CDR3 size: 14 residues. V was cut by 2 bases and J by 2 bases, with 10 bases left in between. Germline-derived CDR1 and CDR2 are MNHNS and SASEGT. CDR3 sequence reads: CASSESWDPYEQYF. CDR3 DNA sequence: TGTGCCAGCAGTGAATCCTGGGATCCCTACGAGCAGTACTTC.

The CDR3 DNA reads as TGCGCCAGCAGCCATGGCGGGACTAGCTTCTCCGGGGAGCTGTTTTTT. Translated: CASSHGGTSFSGELFF. The rearrangement links TRBV4-3 to TRBJ2-2, with 9 bases identical to TRBD2. V lost 3 bases, J lost 6 bases, and 8 bases stayed unmatched. CDR3 length: 16 amino acids. Germline CDR1 is LGHNA and CDR2 is YSLEER.

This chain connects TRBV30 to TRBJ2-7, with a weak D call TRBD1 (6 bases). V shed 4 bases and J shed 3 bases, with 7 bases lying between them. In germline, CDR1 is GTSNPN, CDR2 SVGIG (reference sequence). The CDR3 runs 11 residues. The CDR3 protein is CAWIRGYEQYF. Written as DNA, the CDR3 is TGTGCCTGGATCAGGGGCTACGAGCAGTACTTC.

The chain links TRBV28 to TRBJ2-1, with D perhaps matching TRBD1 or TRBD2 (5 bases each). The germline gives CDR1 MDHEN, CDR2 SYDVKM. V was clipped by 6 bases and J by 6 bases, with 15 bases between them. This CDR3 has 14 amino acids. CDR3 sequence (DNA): TGTGCCAGCAGAACCGGGACGGCGAGCAATGAGCAGTTCTTC. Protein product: CASRTGTASNEQFF.

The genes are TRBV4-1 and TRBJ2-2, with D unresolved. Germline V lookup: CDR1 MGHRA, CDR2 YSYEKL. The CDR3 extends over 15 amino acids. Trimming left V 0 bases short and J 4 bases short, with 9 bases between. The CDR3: CASSQDSHPTGELFF. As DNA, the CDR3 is TGCGCCAGCAGCCAAGACTCTCACCCCACCGGGGAGCTGTTTTTT.

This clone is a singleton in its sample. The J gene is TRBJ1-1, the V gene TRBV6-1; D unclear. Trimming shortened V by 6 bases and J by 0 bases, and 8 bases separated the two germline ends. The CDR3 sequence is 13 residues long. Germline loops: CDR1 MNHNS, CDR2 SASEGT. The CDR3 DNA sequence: TGTGCCAGCAGCGCTCTCATGAACACTGAAGCTTTCTTT. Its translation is CASSALMNTEAFF.

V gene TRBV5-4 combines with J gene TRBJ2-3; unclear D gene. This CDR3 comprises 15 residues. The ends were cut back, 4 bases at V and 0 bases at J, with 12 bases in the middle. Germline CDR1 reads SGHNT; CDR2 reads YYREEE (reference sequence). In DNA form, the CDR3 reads TGTGCCAGCAGCCAGCACGCGCTTAGCACAGATACGCAGTATTTT. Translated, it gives CASSQHALSTDTQYF.

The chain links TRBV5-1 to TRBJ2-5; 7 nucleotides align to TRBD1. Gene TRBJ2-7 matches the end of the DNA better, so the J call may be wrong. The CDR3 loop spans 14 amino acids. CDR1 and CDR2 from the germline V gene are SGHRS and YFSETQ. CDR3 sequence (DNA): TGCGCCAGCAGCTTGGGAACAGGGGTTTACGAGCAGTACTTC. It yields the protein CASSLGTGVYEQYF.

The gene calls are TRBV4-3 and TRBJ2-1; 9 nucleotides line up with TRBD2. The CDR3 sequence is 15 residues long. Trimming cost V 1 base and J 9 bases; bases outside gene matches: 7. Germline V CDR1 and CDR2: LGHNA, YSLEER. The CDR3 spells CASSQGPSGDAEQFF. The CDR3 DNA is TGCGCCAGCAGCCAAGGGCCTAGCGGGGATGCTGAGCAGTTCTTC.

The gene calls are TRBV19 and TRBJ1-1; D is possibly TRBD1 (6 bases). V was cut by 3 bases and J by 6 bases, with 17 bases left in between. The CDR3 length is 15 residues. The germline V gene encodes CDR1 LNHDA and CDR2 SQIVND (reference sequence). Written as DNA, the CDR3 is TGTGCCAGTAGTATGATTCTCGGGGGGCTGTCTGAAGCTTTCTTT. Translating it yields CASSMILGGLSEAFF.

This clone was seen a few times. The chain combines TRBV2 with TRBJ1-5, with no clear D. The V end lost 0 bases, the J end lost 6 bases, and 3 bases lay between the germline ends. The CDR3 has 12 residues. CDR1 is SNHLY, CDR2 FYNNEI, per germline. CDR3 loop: CASSEAFQPQHF. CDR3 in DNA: TGTGCCAGCAGTGAAGCTTTTCAGCCCCAGCATTTT. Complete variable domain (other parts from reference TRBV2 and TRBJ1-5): EPEVTQTPSHQVTQMGQEVILRCVPISNHLYFYWYRQILGQKVEFLVSFYNNEISEKSEIFDDQFSVERPDGSNFTLKIRSTKLEDSAMYFCASSEAFQPQHFGDGTRLSIL.

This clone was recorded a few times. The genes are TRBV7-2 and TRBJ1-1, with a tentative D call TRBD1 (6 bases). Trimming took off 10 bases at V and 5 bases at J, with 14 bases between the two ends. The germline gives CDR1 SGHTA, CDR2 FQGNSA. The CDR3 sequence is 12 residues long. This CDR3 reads CATGTGATEAFF. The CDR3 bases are TGTGCCACCGGGACGGGGGCGACTGAAGCTTTCTTT.